This is a list of T cell receptor beta chains from one sample in a study of T cell responses to AZD1222 COVID-19 vaccine. Generated by immunoSEQ multiplex PCR, the TCRdb table keeps only in-frame clones and is missing some. The table records around 120,000 clones, about nine tenths of them present only once. This sample comprised peripheral blood, obtained on day 0 of AZD1222 vaccination. Source of these receptors: an adult in good health. Each CDR3 is given with its conserved first and last residue.

V: TRBV7-8; J: TRBJ1-2; CDR3: CASSPLASPSANYGYTF
V: TRBV5-8; J: TRBJ2-1; CDR3: CASSLVVLAGGRLNNEQFF
V: TRBV28; J: TRBJ1-2; CDR3: CASSLPIRTGPGYTF
V: TRBV27; J: TRBJ2-1; CDR3: CASSSLAGVYEQFF
V: TRBV9; J: TRBJ2-1; CDR3: CASSPRGVSYNEQFF
V: TRBV12-3/TRBV12-4; J: TRBJ1-1; CDR3: CASSESSSTEAFF
V: TRBV28; J: TRBJ1-1; CDR3: CASSSPRTVNTEAFF
V: TRBV9; J: TRBJ2-3; CDR3: CASSVDDTQYF
V: TRBV2; J: TRBJ1-1; CDR3: CASRGQLFTGTGMNTEAFF
V: TRBV2; J: TRBJ1-2; CDR3: CASTGGGRFGYGYTF